A selection of T cell receptor beta chains follows, all from one sample in a study of blood T cell repertoires in COVID-19. Method: immunoSEQ multiplex PCR; TCRdb's copy keeps in-frame clones and lacks some. The sample gives roughly 250,000 clones, roughly 80% of which show up once; roughly 4% is in the top ten. Sequencing used peripheral blood. Receptors were obtained from a woman between 35 and 50 years old with active or convalescent COVID-19. Each CDR3 is given with its conserved first and last residue. A D gene is named only where the DNA matches it firmly. Clone size, where shown, is once, few, many, or a class for clones that have expanded.

j_gene | d_gene | v_gene | abundance | CDR3aa | CDR3nt
TRBJ1-3 | - | TRBV28 | - | CASSSRGLGNTIYF | TGTGCCAGCAGTTCCCGAGGACTTGGAAACACCATATATTTT
TRBJ2-7 | - | TRBV3-1/TRBV3-2 | - | CASSQVAKMREQYF | TGTGCCAGCAGCCAAGTCGCAAAGATGCGAGAGCAGTACTTC
TRBJ2-2 | TRBD1 | TRBV9 | once | CASSETGGDTGELFF | TGTGCCAGCAGCGAGACAGGGGGAGACACCGGGGAGCTGTTTTTT
TRBJ1-2 | - | TRBV28 | - | CASSSFQAPYGYTF | TGTGCCAGCAGTTCTTTTCAGGCTCCCTATGGCTACACCTTC
TRBJ1-4 | - | TRBV9 | - | CASSGGGQSGEKLFF | TGTGCCAGCAGCGGGGGAGGGCAATCTGGGGAAAAACTGTTTTTT
TRBJ2-5 | - | TRBV29-1 | few | CSVDGKETQYF | TGCAGCGTCGACGGGAAAGAGACCCAGTACTTC
TRBJ1-2 | - | TRBV7-8 | - | CASVRAGKVYTF | TGTGCCAGCGTACGGGCAGGGAAAGTCTACACCTTC
TRBJ1-2 | - | TRBV9 | few | CASSVVLVPLSGYTF | TGTGCCAGCAGCGTAGTGCTGGTCCCTCTGAGCGGCTACACCTTC
TRBJ2-2 | TRBD1 | TRBV7-7 | - | CASSPDRGDTGELFF | TGTGCTAGCAGTCCCGACAGGGGGGACACCGGGGAGCTGTTTTTT
TRBJ1-3 | - | TRBV21-1 | - | CASSSKTGKGSGNTIYF | TGTGCCAGCAGCTCCAAGACAGGGAAGGGCTCTGGAAACACCATATATTTT
TRBJ1-1 | TRBD1 | TRBV10-3 | once | CAISETDRGLKNTEAFF | TGTGCCATCAGTGAGACCGACAGGGGGCTAAAGAACACTGAAGCTTTCTTT
TRBJ1-5 | - | TRBV2 | once | CASSEAWGVGQPQHF | TGTGCCAGCAGTGAAGCGTGGGGGGTAGGCCAGCCCCAGCATTTT
TRBJ1-2 | TRBD1 | TRBV5-1 | once | CASSTEGTGYGYTF | TGCGCCAGCAGCACCGAAGGGACAGGCTATGGCTACACCTTC
TRBJ1-4 | TRBD1 | TRBV30 | - | CAWSPDRAGNEKLFF | TGTGCCTGGAGTCCTGACAGGGCTGGGAATGAAAAACTGTTTTTT
TRBJ1-1 | - | TRBV6-1 | few | CASSEAPGELAFF | TGTGCCAGCAGTGAAGCGCCTGGGGAGCTAGCTTTCTTT
TRBJ1-5 | - | TRBV4-1 | few | CASSHHNQPQHF | TGCGCCAGCAGCCACCATAATCAGCCCCAGCATTTT
TRBJ1-3 | TRBD1 | TRBV2 | few | CASSAYRGSGNTIYF | TGTGCCAGCAGCGCCTACAGGGGATCTGGAAACACCATATATTTT
TRBJ1-2 | - | TRBV19 | few | CASSLRGYGYTF | TGTGCCAGTAGTCTGAGGGGGTATGGCTACACCTTC
TRBJ2-2 | TRBD2 | TRBV10-3 | - | CAISEGAGDTGELFF | TGTGCCATCAGTGAGGGAGCGGGGGACACCGGGGAGCTGTTTTTT
TRBJ2-4 | TRBD1 | TRBV28 | once | CASSRPKGQVGKNIQYF | TGTGCCAGCAGCCGACCGAAAGGACAGGTTGGCAAAAACATTCAGTACTTC
TRBJ2-7 | TRBD2 | TRBV5-1 | - | CARAGGEQYF | TGCGCCAGAGCCGGGGGGGAGCAGTACTTC
TRBJ1-2 | TRBD1 | TRBV6-5 | - | CASRTGGDRGYTF | TGTGCCAGCAGAACAGGGGGCGATAGAGGCTACACCTTC
TRBJ1-5 | - | TRBV2 | few | CASSTTQNQPQHF | TGTGCCAGCAGTACAACACAAAATCAGCCCCAGCATTTT
TRBJ1-1 | TRBD1 | TRBV3-1/TRBV3-2 | - | CASSKGQGKNTEAFF | TGTGCCAGCAGCAAAGGACAGGGAAAGAACACTGAAGCTTTCTTT
TRBJ1-1 | TRBD1 | TRBV5-1 | - | CASSLDGDRSSEAFF | TGCGCCAGCAGCTTGGACGGGGACAGAAGCTCTGAAGCTTTCTTT
TRBJ1-2 | - | TRBV6-4 | - | CASRTQGQGNYGYTF | TGTGCCAGCAGGACCCAGGGGCAGGGCAACTATGGCTACACCTTC
TRBJ2-3 | TRBD1 | TRBV28 | many | CASGTGATDTQYF | TGTGCCAGCGGGACAGGAGCAACAGATACGCAGTATTTT
TRBJ1-5 | TRBD1 | TRBV27 | - | CASKTIRSGGQGSNQPQHF | TGTGCCAGCAAAACTATAAGGTCTGGGGGACAGGGTAGCAATCAGCCCCAGCATTTT
TRBJ1-2 | TRBD1 | TRBV19 | - | CASSPDREYGYTF | TGTGCCAGTAGTCCTGACAGGGAATATGGCTACACCTTC
TRBJ2-1 | TRBD1 | TRBV19 | few | CASSISAGGWEQFF | TGTGCCAGTAGTATATCTGCAGGGGGCTGGGAGCAGTTCTTC
TRBJ1-2 | TRBD1 | TRBV6-4 | - | CASSDTRTGVYGYTF | TGTGCCAGCAGTGACACTCGGACAGGGGTCTATGGCTACACCTTC
TRBJ2-1 | TRBD1 | TRBV28 | - | CASRMTGGVGNEQFF | TGTGCCAGCAGGATGACAGGGGGTGTTGGGAATGAGCAGTTCTTC
TRBJ2-2 | - | TRBV9 | once | CASSPGTLLTGELFF | TGTGCCAGCAGCCCAGGGACACTCCTCACCGGGGAGCTGTTTTTT
TRBJ2-3 | - | TRBV2 | once | CASRLDRTDTQYF | TGTGCCAGCAGACTCGACAGGACAGATACGCAGTATTTT
TRBJ1-3 | - | TRBV30 | - | CAWSAGAGNTIYF | TGTGCCTGGAGTGCGGGGGCTGGAAACACCATATATTTT
TRBJ1-1 | - | TRBV7-2 | - | CASSPGHSNTEAFF | TGTGCCAGCAGCCCGGGACATTCTAACACTGAAGCTTTCTTT
TRBJ1-4 | - | TRBV21-1 | - | CASSKGTSQGEKLFF | TGTGCCAGCAGCAAAGGGACCTCCCAGGGTGAAAAACTGTTTTTT
TRBJ1-2 | - | TRBV20-1 | few | CSASYPGSYGYTF | TGCAGTGCTAGTTACCCCGGGTCATATGGCTACACCTTC
TRBJ1-5 | - | TRBV7-2 | - | CASSLVPNQPQHF | TGTGCCAGCAGCTTAGTTCCTAATCAGCCCCAGCATTTT
TRBJ2-1 | - | TRBV7-3 | many | CASSLARGGEQFF | TGTGCCAGCAGCTTAGCTCGCGGTGGTGAGCAGTTCTTC